These 8 T cell receptor beta chains originate from one sample sequenced in a study of T cell responses to AZD1222 COVID-19 vaccine (dated by TCRdb to the early 2020s). The time point label, as the study defines it: about 28 days (+/-7) after the second vaccine dose. The library relied on the immunoSEQ multiplex PCR assay. This immuneACCESS table, as held by TCRdb, lists in-frame sequences with V and J called but not all clones. Of the missing ones, under half trace to an unresolved V gene in checked studies; the others have no known cause. In all, the sample holds 40,000 to 60,000 clones, and approximately 86% of those were seen once. 5.5% to 8% of the sample lies in the top ten. Source: peripheral blood, taken 28 days after the second AZD1222 dose. These receptor sequences come from an adult who received the AZD1222 COVID-19 vaccine.

This clone showed up just once. The chain's CDR3 is CASSPDRVGVNEQFF. In nucleotides, the CDR3 is TGTGCCAGCAGTCCAGACAGGGTCGGAGTCAATGAGCAGTTCTTC. V and J are TRBV2 and TRBJ2-1, with TRBD1 identical over 7 bases. The CDR3 length is 15 residues. Trimming cost V 5 bases and J 6 bases; bases outside gene matches: 10. Germline V gives CDR1 SNHLY, CDR2 FYNNEI.

The chain couples TRBV6-2 or TRBV6-3 to TRBJ1-5; 11 nucleotides line up with TRBD1. Per the germline V gene, CDR1 is MNHEY and CDR2 is SVGEGT. With V trimmed by 2 bases and J by 5 bases, 5 bases remained unmatched. This CDR3 is 16 amino acids long. CDR3 in DNA: TGTGCCAGCAGTTACGCGGACAGGGGGCTCGATCAGCCCCAGCATTTT. It encodes CASSYADRGLDQPQHF.

The genes are TRBV12-3 or TRBV12-4 and TRBJ1-4; D is uncertain. With 6 bases removed from V and 11 bases from J, the gap between germline ends came to 13 bases. The CDR3 loop spans 12 amino acids. CDR3 coding DNA: TGTGCCAGCAGCCACCCCCTTTCGAAACTGTTTTTT. Protein product: CASSHPLSKLFF.

This chain joins TRBV28 and TRBJ2-7; D call uncertain. Trimming stripped 4 bases from V and 13 bases from J, with 14 bases between. The CDR3 has 11 residues. CDR1 is MDHEN, CDR2 SYDVKM, per germline. The CDR3: CASSYDGFPYF. CDR3 nucleotide sequence: TGTGCCAGCAGTTATGATGGGTTCCCCTACTTC. The full variable domain, in which reference TRBV28 and TRBJ2-7 provide the parts outside the CDR3, is DVKVTQSSRYLVKRTGEKVFLECVQDMDHENMFWYRQDPGLGLRLIYFSYDVKMKEKGDIPEGYSVSREKKERFSLILESASTNQTSMYLCASSYDGFPYFGPGTRLTVT.

The chain employs TRBV6-5 and TRBJ2-3; TRBD2 is a possible D gene (6 bases). Germline CDR1 is MNHEY and CDR2 is SVGAGI. CDR3 size: 16 residues. V was cut by 4 bases and J by 0 bases, with 14 bases left in between. CDR3 region: CASSSGLDPSTDTQYF. The DNA of the CDR3 is TGTGCCAGCAGTTCGGGACTGGATCCGAGCACAGATACGCAGTATTTT.

The chain has TRBV6-2 or TRBV6-3 and TRBJ2-7, with 16 bases matching TRBD2. Trimming removed 7 bases from V and 2 bases from J; junction bases left unmatched: 8. The germline gives CDR1 MNHEY, CDR2 SVGEGT. CDR3 length: 17 amino acids. CDR3 in DNA: TGTGCCAGCACCCCCCCGGGACTAGCGGGAGGGGCCTACGAGCAGTACTTC. It is translated as CASTPPGLAGGAYEQYF.

The CDR3 is CASSTDTYNEQFF. CDR3 nucleotide sequence: TGTGCCAGCAGTACGGACACCTACAATGAGCAGTTCTTC. V is TRBV5-6 and J is TRBJ2-1; TRBD1 is a possible D gene (5 bases). The V and J ends lost 5 bases and 2 bases respectively, with 8 bases between them. The CDR3 has 13 residues. CDR1 is SGHDT and CDR2 is YYEEEE in the germline V gene. Full variable domain (outside the CDR3, taken from reference TRBV5-6 and TRBJ2-1): DAGVTQSPTHLIKTRGQQVTLRCSPKSGHDTVSWYQQALGQGPQFIFQYYEEEERQRGNFPDRFSGHQFPNYSSELNVNALLLGDSALYLCASSTDTYNEQFFGPGTRLTVL.

This chain links TRBV6-5 with TRBJ2-3; perhaps D is TRBD1 or TRBD2 (5 bases each). Trimming shortened V by 8 bases and J by 4 bases, and 16 bases separated the two germline ends. The CDR3 is 14 residues long. CDR1 and CDR2 from the germline V gene are MNHEY and SVGAGI. The CDR3, as DNA: TGTGCCAGCCGGGCCACCGTGGGGGCAGATACGCAGTATTTT. Translated, it gives CASRATVGADTQYF.